This section outlines one TCR beta chain sequence together with its context. Its specificity is unknown. The sample comes from a study of cytomegalovirus exposure and HLA in healthy donors. Study background: Previous work identified 100 million or so unique TCR beta sequences from about 179 million T cells.

V was pared by 7 bases and J by 4 bases, with 10 bases of the junction left unmatched. Per the germline V gene, CDR1 is SQVTM and CDR2 is ANQGSEA. The CDR3 spans 13 residues. Amplification used 60 Vbeta primers and 13 Jbeta primers. Libraries were prepared by immunoSEQ multiplex PCR; TCRdb keeps only in-frame clonotypes and omits some of them. The sample comprises a few hundred thousand clones, more than 60% of which are singletons, and 1.8% rests with the top ten. Study-wide points: Earlier analysis yielded a pattern in which most TCR beta V segments were productive about 90% or about 30% of the time. Per published reports, the classifier diagnosed cytomegalovirus status with high specificity and sensitivity. A later analysis found that most CMV-associated TCR beta chains appeared HLA-restricted.

The receptor was derived from a woman aged 25 to 39 in good health and CMV-seronegative. V is TRBV29-1 and J is TRBJ2-7; 7 bases agree with TRBD1. Sequenced: PBMCs. Here the CDR3 reads CSGRDSEDYEQYF. In nucleotides, the CDR3 is TGCAGCGGACGGGACAGTGAAGATTACGAGCAGTACTTC.